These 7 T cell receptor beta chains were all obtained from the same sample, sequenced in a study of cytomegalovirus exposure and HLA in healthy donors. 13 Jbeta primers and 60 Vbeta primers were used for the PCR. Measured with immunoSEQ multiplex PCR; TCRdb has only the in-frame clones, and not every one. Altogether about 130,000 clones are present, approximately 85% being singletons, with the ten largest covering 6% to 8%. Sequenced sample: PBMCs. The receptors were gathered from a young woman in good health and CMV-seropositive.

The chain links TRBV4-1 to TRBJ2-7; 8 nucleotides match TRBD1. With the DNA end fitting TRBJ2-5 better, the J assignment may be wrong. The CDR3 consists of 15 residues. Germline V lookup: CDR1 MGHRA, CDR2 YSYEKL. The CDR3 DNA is TGCGCCAGCAGCCGACCGGACAGGGAGCGAGAGACCCAGTACTTC. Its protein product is CASSRPDRERETQYF.

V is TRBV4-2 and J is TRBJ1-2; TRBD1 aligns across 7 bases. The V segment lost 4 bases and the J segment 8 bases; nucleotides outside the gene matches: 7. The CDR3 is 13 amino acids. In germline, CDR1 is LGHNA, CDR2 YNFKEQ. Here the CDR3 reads CASSPNRGDGYTF. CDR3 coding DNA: TGTGCCAGCAGCCCTAACAGGGGTGACGGCTACACCTTC.

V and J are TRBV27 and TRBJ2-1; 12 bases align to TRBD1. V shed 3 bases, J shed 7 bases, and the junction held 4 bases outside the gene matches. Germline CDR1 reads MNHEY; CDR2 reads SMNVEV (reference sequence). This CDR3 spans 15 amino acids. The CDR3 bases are TGTGCCAGCAGTTTGGGACAGGGGGCGCTGAATGAGCAGTTCTTC. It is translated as CASSLGQGALNEQFF.

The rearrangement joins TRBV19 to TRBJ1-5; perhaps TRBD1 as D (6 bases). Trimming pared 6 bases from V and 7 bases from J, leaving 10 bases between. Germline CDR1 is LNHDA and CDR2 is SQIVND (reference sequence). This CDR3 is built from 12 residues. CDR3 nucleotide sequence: TGTGCCAGTAGGACAGGAGGACAGCCCCAGCATTTT. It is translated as CASRTGGQPQHF.

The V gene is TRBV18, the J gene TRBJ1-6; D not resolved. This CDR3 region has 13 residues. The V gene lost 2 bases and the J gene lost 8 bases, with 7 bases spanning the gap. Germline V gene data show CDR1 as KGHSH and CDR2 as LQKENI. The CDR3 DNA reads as TGTGCCAGCTCACCAGCTCCGGATTCACCCCTCCACTTT. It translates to CASSPAPDSPLHF.

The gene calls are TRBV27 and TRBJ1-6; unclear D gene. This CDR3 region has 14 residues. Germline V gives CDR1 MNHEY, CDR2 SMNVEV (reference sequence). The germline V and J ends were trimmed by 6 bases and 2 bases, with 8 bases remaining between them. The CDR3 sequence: CASRRGTYNSPLHF. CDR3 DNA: TGTGCCAGCAGGCGGGGAACCTATAATTCACCCCTCCACTTT.

The DNA for the CDR3 is TGTGCCAGCAAACCCCGGGACAAGTATGGCTACACCTTC. This codes for CASKPRDKYGYTF. V gene TRBV28 combines with J gene TRBJ1-2, with a possible D match to TRBD1 (6 bases). V lost 7 bases to trimming and J lost 5 bases, with 14 bases between them. CDR3 size: 13 residues. CDR1 and CDR2 from the germline V gene are MDHEN and SYDVKM.